This TCR beta chain was captured by sequencing in a study of T cells in Graves' hyperthyroidism and ophthalmopathy. At the level of the study: Peripheral blood sampling occurred at initial diagnosis, before any treatment.

What was amplified from RNA transcripts were TCR beta CDR3 regions. A set of HTBI primers served as the primers for a first-round RT-PCR of the TCR CDR3. TCRdb reprocessed the multiplex PCR reads with MiXCR, giving one entry per CDR3 protein. The sample has a few hundred thousand distinct CDR3 sequences, over 15% seen once; the top ten hold just over 55%. As concerns this clonotype: Its specificity is not known.

Diagnosis rested on symptoms, serum thyroxine and TRAb, thyroid ultrasound, and orbital computed tomography. Regarding the study as a whole: Progression to ophthalmopathy was predicted a median of roughly 6.6 months early. Most expanded thyroid clonotypes above 0.001 recurred in blood.

This receptor was identified in an older woman with Graves' ophthalmopathy. The sample consisted of blood.

This CDR3 reads CASSLALGLGETQYF. The CDR3 nucleotides are TGTGCCAGCAGCTTGGCCCTAGGGTTGGGAGAGACCCAGTACTTC. The J gene is TRBJ2-5, the V gene TRBV5-4; no clear D. The CDR3 consists of 15 residues. Looked up from germline, CDR1 is SGHNT and CDR2 is YYREEE (reference sequence). Trimming stripped 0 bases from V and 4 bases from J, with 13 bases between.